This TCR beta chain was identified in a study of post-analysis software for immune sequencing data. General study findings and limits: The five TRBV segments detected at higher frequency in patients than in controls included TRBV5-6, TRBV5-1 and TRBV20-1.

cDNA libraries for TCR beta contained unique molecular identifiers. TCRdb reprocessed the PCR reads via MiXCR and lists one record per CDR3 protein. The sample shows hundreds of thousands of distinct CDR3 sequences, around 40% of them seen only once. CDR1 is SGHAT, CDR2 FQNNGV, per germline. The CDR3 contains 12 residues. Trimming stripped 7 bases from V and 4 bases from J, with 9 bases between. As concerns this clonotype: Its antigen remains unidentified.

The clonotype comes from a girl aged 5-17 years with multiple sclerosis. V is TRBV11-2 and J is TRBJ2-3; no definite D call. Sequenced sample: blood. CDR3 protein: CASTPGADTQYF. In DNA, the CDR3 is TGTGCCAGCACCCCTGGCGCAGATACGCAGTATTTT.